These T cell receptor beta chains were read from a single sample in a study of blood T cell repertoires in COVID-19. Sequencing was performed with immunoSEQ multiplex PCR; in TCRdb, only in-frame clones are kept and a portion is missing. The sample lists 250,000 to 350,000 clones, 87% occurring once. Sample: peripheral blood. These receptors all stem from a man younger than 30 with active or convalescent COVID-19. Both conserved end residues are part of each CDR3. D genes are given only for firm matches. Clone size is given for some rows only: seen once, a few or many times, or a class if the clone is expanded.

clone_size,v_call,d_call,cdr3_length,j_call,cdr3_nt,cdr3_aa
NA,TRBV11-2,TRBD1,14,TRBJ1-2,TGTGCCAGCAGCTTTCCGACAGGGGACTATGGCTACACCTTC,CASSFPTGDYGYTF
NA,TRBV5-5,TRBD2,15,TRBJ2-7,TGTGCCAGCAGCTTGGATGCGGGAGCGTCGTACGAGCAGTACTTC,CASSLDAGASYEQYF
NA,TRBV21-1,NA,14,TRBJ2-7,TGTGCCAGCAGCCTACGACAGGGGGCCAACGAGCAGTACTTC,CASSLRQGANEQYF
NA,TRBV29-1,TRBD1,13,TRBJ1-6,TGCAGCGTACTTGACAGGGGAGGATCACCCCTCCACTTT,CSVLDRGGSPLHF
NA,TRBV3-1/TRBV3-2,TRBD1,18,TRBJ1-4,TGTGCCAGCAGCCCCGACAGGGGGCGAAGTCCAACTAATGAAAAACTGTTTTTT,CASSPDRGRSPTNEKLFF
NA,TRBV11-2,TRBD1,17,TRBJ2-7,TGTGCCAGCAGCTTAGTTCATGACAAGGGACAGCCGCCCGAGCAGTACTTC,CASSLVHDKGQPPEQYF
NA,TRBV10-2,NA,15,TRBJ2-1,TGCGCCAGCGCGGTTCACGGGGATCCCTACAATGAGCAGTTCTTC,CASAVHGDPYNEQFF
NA,TRBV19,NA,13,TRBJ2-5,TGTGCCAGTAGTTCGGCTAGGCGGGAGACCCAGTACTTC,CASSSARRETQYF
once,TRBV4-3,NA,16,TRBJ1-4,TGCGCCAGCAGCCAAGATATGACAGCCTCGAACGTAAAACTGTTTTTT,CASSQDMTASNVKLFF
NA,TRBV2,TRBD1,14,TRBJ2-3,TGTGCCAGCAGGGGGGACAGGCTATCTTATACGCAGTATTTT,CASRGDRLSYTQYF
NA,TRBV5-6,NA,14,TRBJ1-6,TGTGCCAGCAGCAAGAATCGGGGGGATTCACCCCTCCACTTT,CASSKNRGDSPLHF
once,TRBV5-1,NA,13,TRBJ1-1,TGCGCCAGCAGCTTGTCAGAGAACACTGAAGCTTTCTTT,CASSLSENTEAFF
few,TRBV28,NA,12,TRBJ1-2,TGTGCCAGCAGTTTATCGGGCTATGGCTACACCTTC,CASSLSGYGYTF
NA,TRBV5-4,NA,14,TRBJ2-7,TGTGCCAGCAGCCCCAAAGAGCGACCACTCGAGCAGTACTTC,CASSPKERPLEQYF
NA,TRBV19,TRBD2,18,TRBJ2-3,TGTGCCAGTAGTAGTACCGAGGGGACTAGCGTCACAGGGGATACGCAGTATTTT,CASSSTEGTSVTGDTQYF
once,TRBV27,TRBD1,16,TRBJ2-1,TGTGCCAGCAGTCGACAAGGACAGGGTGCCTACAATGAGCAGTTCTTC,CASSRQGQGAYNEQFF
NA,TRBV6-5,TRBD2,13,TRBJ2-7,TGTGCCAGCCACCGGGGAGGGTCATACGAGCAGTACTTC,CASHRGGSYEQYF
NA,TRBV2,NA,14,TRBJ1-5,TGTGCCAGCAGTATTACAGGAGTTAATCAGCCCCAGCATTTT,CASSITGVNQPQHF
NA,TRBV19,TRBD2,15,TRBJ2-2,TGTGCCAGTAGTGGGATAGCGGGAGTGCCCGGGGAGCTGTTTTTT,CASSGIAGVPGELFF
NA,TRBV10-1,NA,13,TRBJ1-1,TGCGCCAGCAGTCTAGGGGTGAGCACTGAAGCTTTCTTT,CASSLGVSTEAFF